Below, 20 T cell receptor beta chains from the same sample are listed, as sequenced in a study of blood T cell repertoires in COVID-19. Sequenced by immunoSEQ multiplex PCR; TCRdb stores in-frame clones only, minus some. This table holds 490,000 or so clones, about nine tenths found once. The sequencing input was PBMCs or T cells enriched from blood (not recorded which). These receptors came from a woman aged 55-75 years who had recovered from COVID-19.

The J gene is TRBJ2-3, the V gene TRBV7-2; TRBD1 aligns across 9 bases. This CDR3 is built from 15 residues. Germline CDR1 reads SGHTA; CDR2 reads FQGNSA. Trimming took 3 bases from V and 2 from J; bases not matched to a gene: 3. In DNA, the CDR3 is TGTGCCAGCAGCTTTCACAGGGGGCCCACAGATACGCAGTATTTT. It yields the protein CASSFHRGPTDTQYF.

This clone was counted once. This chain links TRBV5-1 with TRBJ1-4; TRBD1 aligns across 8 bases. Germline CDR1 SGHRS, CDR2 YFSETQ. The CDR3 has 17 amino acids. The trim removed 0 bases at V and 1 base at J, leaving 5 bases unmatched. CDR3: CASSLEQGGQTNEKLFF. The CDR3 nucleotides read TGCGCCAGCAGCTTGGAACAGGGGGGGCAAACTAATGAAAAACTGTTTTTT.

The genes are TRBV5-5 and TRBJ1-1, with no clear D. Germline assignment: CDR1 SGHKS and CDR2 YYEKEE (reference sequence). The CDR3 extends over 15 amino acids. Trimming left V 4 bases short and J 1 base short, with 14 bases between. The CDR3 reads CASSPGVSPNTEAFF. CDR3 DNA: TGTGCCAGCAGCCCCGGGGTATCGCCGAACACTGAAGCTTTCTTT. The full variable domain, with the rest looked up from reference TRBV5-5 and TRBJ1-1, is DAGVTQSPTHLIKTRGQQVTLRCSPISGHKSVSWYQQVLGQGPQFIFQYYEKEERGRGNFPDRFSARQFPNYSSELNVNALLLGDSALYLCASSPGVSPNTEAFFGQGTRLTVV.

The CDR3 here is CASSPSGTGRTDTQYF. For the CDR3, the DNA is TGTGCCAGTAGCCCGAGCGGGACTGGACGCACAGATACGCAGTATTTT. The genes are TRBV19 and TRBJ2-3; the match to TRBD2 covers 7 bases. The CDR3 runs 16 residues. In germline, CDR1 is LNHDA, CDR2 SQIVND (reference sequence). After removal of 6 bases from V and 1 base from J, the junction contained 10 bases not matched to a gene.

The chain combines TRBV5-8 with TRBJ2-1, with TRBD2 as a possible D gene (6 bases). The CDR3 spans 13 residues. Germline CDR1 reads SGHTS; CDR2 reads YDEGEE. V lost 3 bases, J lost 6 bases, and 10 bases lay in between. DNA of the CDR3: TGTGCCAGCAGCTACGGGACTCTCAATGAGCAGTTCTTC. This gives the protein CASSYGTLNEQFF.

This chain links TRBV19 with TRBJ1-4; possibly TRBD1 for D (5 bases). The CDR3 runs 14 residues. The germline gives CDR1 LNHDA, CDR2 SQIVND (reference sequence). V lost 5 bases, J lost 7 bases, and 14 bases lay in between. This CDR3 reads CASSLRTSPEKLFF. The DNA for the CDR3 is TGTGCCAGTAGTCTTCGGACAAGTCCTGAAAAACTGTTTTTT.

This chain's CDR3 is CSVDEPGTGELFF. In nucleotides, the CDR3 is TGCAGCGTTGATGAACCCGGGACCGGGGAGCTGTTTTTT. The chain combines TRBV29-1 with TRBJ2-2; D unresolved. The germline gives CDR1 SQVTM, CDR2 ANQGSEA. The CDR3 sequence is 13 residues long. The V and J ends lost 3 bases and 5 bases respectively, with 10 bases between them.

This clone was observed a handful of times. CDR3 nucleotide sequence: TGTGCCAGCAGTTTACCCACAGTTCAAGGAAACACCATATATTTT. Residues: CASSLPTVQGNTIYF. The chain is built from TRBV28 and TRBJ1-3; D gene uncertain. CDR1 and CDR2 (germline): MDHEN, SYDVKM. This CDR3 contains 15 residues. V was shortened by 2 bases and J by 4 bases, with 12 bases between the two germline ends.

This rearrangement joins TRBV7-9 to TRBJ2-1, with 10 bases matching TRBD2. Unmatched junction bases numbered 14, after V lost 8 bases and J lost 7 bases. Per the germline V gene, CDR1 is SEHNR and CDR2 is FQNEAQ (reference sequence). The CDR3 has 16 amino acids. The chain's CDR3 is CASARERGGVANEQFF. CDR3 DNA: TGTGCCAGCGCCCGGGAGCGGGGGGGCGTAGCAAATGAGCAGTTCTTC.

The chain has TRBV29-1 and TRBJ2-3, with 7 bases matching TRBD1. The CDR3 runs 15 residues. The V and J ends lost 5 bases and 4 bases, in that order; junction bases with no gene match: 12. From germline, CDR1 is SQVTM and CDR2 ANQGSEA. The CDR3 region is CSVNDRAGAADTQYF. DNA of the CDR3: TGCAGCGTTAACGACAGGGCTGGGGCCGCAGATACGCAGTATTTT.

The chain links TRBV13 to TRBJ2-3; 12 bases fit TRBD2. The CDR3 is 19 amino acids. Trimming took 5 bases from V and 1 from J; bases not matched to a gene: 13. Germline lookup yields CDR1 PRHDT and CDR2 FYEKMQ (reference sequence). CDR3 coding DNA: TGTGCCAGCAGCCCCGGTCGGGCTAGCGGGGGGGCTGGCACAGATACGCAGTATTTT. This codes for CASSPGRASGGAGTDTQYF.

The V gene is TRBV30, the J gene TRBJ2-3; the match to TRBD1 covers 11 bases. This CDR3 is built from 18 residues. Germline CDR1 is GTSNPN and CDR2 is SVGIG (reference sequence). Trimming cost V 1 base and J 0 bases; bases outside gene matches: 9. The CDR3: CAWSGMGQGGTSTDTQYF. As DNA, the CDR3 is TGTGCCTGGAGTGGGATGGGACAGGGGGGCACAAGCACAGATACGCAGTATTTT.

V usage is TRBV5-1 and J usage is TRBJ2-2; possible D gene TRBD1, 6 bases. Germline V gene data show CDR1 as SGHRS and CDR2 as YFSETQ. There are 15 residues in the CDR3. The V end was cut by 4 bases, the J end by 0 bases, with 10 bases between. The CDR3 is CASSAGTTNTGELFF. DNA of the CDR3: TGCGCCAGCAGCGCCGGGACAACGAACACCGGGGAGCTGTTTTTT. The entire variable domain, with the rest obtained from reference TRBV5-1 and TRBJ2-2, is as follows: KAGVTQTPRYLIKTRGQQVTLSCSPISGHRSVSWYQQTPGQGLQFLFEYFSETQRNKGNFPGRFSGRQFSNSRSEMNVSTLELGDSALYLCASSAGTTNTGELFFGEGSRLTVL.

The chain uses TRBV6-1 and TRBJ1-2; 9 bases align to TRBD1. The germline V gene encodes CDR1 MNHNS and CDR2 SASEGT. This CDR3 has 15 amino acids. V lost 2 bases to trimming and J lost 8 bases; unmatched junction nucleotides: 9. The CDR3 reads CASSERRDREGGYTF. The CDR3 DNA reads TGTGCCAGCAGTGAAAGGAGGGACAGGGAGGGCGGCTACACCTTC.

The count of this clone is one. V usage is TRBV6-6 and J usage is TRBJ2-5, with TRBD2 identical over 8 bases. Germline V CDR1 and CDR2: MNHNY, SVGAGI (reference sequence). CDR3 length: 14 amino acids. The J segment lost 4 bases and the V segment lost 6 bases, leaving 7 bases of the junction unmatched. The CDR3 sequence is CASSFGGAGETQYF. The DNA of the CDR3 is TGTGCCAGCAGCTTCGGGGGGGCAGGAGAGACCCAGTACTTC.

The chain couples TRBV27 to TRBJ2-2, with 9 bases fitting TRBD1. The trim removed 2 bases at V and 6 bases at J, leaving 4 bases unmatched. CDR1 and CDR2 (germline): MNHEY, SMNVEV (reference sequence). The length of the CDR3 is 15 residues. For the CDR3, the DNA is TGTGCCAGCAGTTTAGGGACAGGGAGTCCCGGGGAGCTGTTTTTT. Protein product: CASSLGTGSPGELFF.

This clone was seen a single time. The CDR3 DNA reads as TGTGCCAGCACCCGAGTGGGGGGTAGCAATCAGCCCCAGCATTTT. It translates to CASTRVGGSNQPQHF. The chain has TRBV27 and TRBJ1-5; the D gene is possibly TRBD1 (5 bases). CDR3 length: 15 amino acids. V was trimmed by 7 bases and J by 0 bases, leaving 13 bases between them. Germline V CDR1 and CDR2: MNHEY, SMNVEV (reference sequence).

This chain joins TRBV27 and TRBJ2-7; TRBD1 agrees at 7 bases. CDR3 length: 15 residues. Germline CDR1 MNHEY, CDR2 SMNVEV (reference sequence). V was clipped by 4 bases and J by 2 bases; unmatched bases: 8. For the CDR3, the DNA is TGTGCCAGCAGTTATGACAGGGACGACACCTACGAGCAGTACTTC. Its protein product is CASSYDRDDTYEQYF.

This sequence joins TRBV4-1 and TRBJ1-5; D is ambiguous. Germline-derived CDR1 and CDR2 are MGHRA and YSYEKL. The CDR3 loop spans 18 amino acids. Trimming took 1 base from V and 1 from J, leaving 17 bases between them. The CDR3 here is CASSQGSIMAGSNQPQHF. In DNA form, the CDR3 reads TGCGCCAGCAGCCAAGGATCGATAATGGCTGGCAGCAATCAGCCCCAGCATTTT.

The J gene is TRBJ1-1, the V gene TRBV4-1; 7 bases match TRBD1. The CDR3 sequence is 17 residues long. Unmatched junction bases numbered 10, after V lost 3 bases and J lost 0 bases. The germline CDR1 and CDR2 sequences are MGHRA and YSYEKL. CDR3 nucleotides: TGCGCCAGCAGCCATACCCCGACAGGGAGGATGAACACTGAAGCTTTCTTT. Protein: CASSHTPTGRMNTEAFF.